The text below deals with one T cell receptor (beta chain). Its antigen remains unidentified. Genomic DNA acted as the template from which TCR beta VDJ combination and CDR3 sequence profiling were carried out. TCRdb fed the reads into MiXCR, producing one record per CDR3 protein. The profile shows about 190,000 distinct CDR3 sequences, roughly half of them singletons. Looked up from germline, CDR1 is SGHVT and CDR2 is SQSDAQ. The germline V and J ends were trimmed by 5 bases and 0 bases, with 18 bases remaining between them. The CDR3 runs 17 residues. The data originate from a study of CD8+CD57+ T cells in acquired aplastic anemia. Looking at the study overall: DNA per sorted CD4+ or CD8+ sample ranged 0.2 to 27.4 ug, averaging roughly 3.2 ug. As sequenced from healthy donors, CD4+ cells averaged about 11 million reads. Findings and caveats of the study: Between the patient and control groups, CD8+ Simpson's diversity did not differ significantly. The number of CD8+ CDR3 sequences shared by patients and controls was roughly 31.

Specimen: sorted CD4+, CD8+, or CD8+CD57+ T cells (not recorded which) from PBMCs. The chain joins TRBV7-4 to TRBJ2-3; tentatively, D is TRBD1 (6 bases). This TCR was recovered from a human donor in good health, serving as a control. CDR3 coding DNA: TGTGCCAGCAGCAGAAGAACAGGGTATAGTAGCACAGATACGCAGTATTTT. Residues: CASSRRTGYSSTDTQYF.